This entry lists 14 T cell receptor beta chains sequenced from one sample in a study of blood T cells in healthy people across ages. The authors ran a second PCR of about 7 to 11 cycles using a sample-barcoded 5' primer and a J-beta primer mix. TCRdb re-called the 5' RACE reads with MiXCR, one entry per CDR3 protein. The sample includes fewer than 1,000,000 distinct CDR3 sequences, about 46% seen only once; the top ten take 15% to 20%. The sample was blood. The receptors were sampled from a man aged 80 or over in good health.

This clonotype was picked up a small number of times. The V and J genes are TRBV7-2 and TRBJ2-3; weak D call: TRBD1 (6 bases). Germline loops: CDR1 SGHTA, CDR2 FQGNSA. V dropped 5 bases and J dropped 2 bases, with 14 bases sitting between them. This CDR3 is built from 15 residues. In nucleotides, the CDR3 is TGTGCCAGCAGCCCAGGACAGAAGTACACAGATACGCAGTATTTT. It yields the protein CASSPGQKYTDTQYF.

This clonotype was observed a handful of times. The rearrangement links TRBV27 to TRBJ2-7, with a tentative D call TRBD1 (6 bases). The germline V gene has CDR1 MNHEY and CDR2 SMNVEV (reference sequence). The CDR3 spans 14 residues. Between the trimmed V and J ends, which lost 6 bases and 5 bases, there was a span of 17 bases. CDR3 bases: TGTGCCAGCAGGAGTACAGGGAGCCTACACGAGCAGTACTTC. Encoded protein: CASRSTGSLHEQYF.

The chain recombines TRBV4-3 with TRBJ2-1, with D possibly matching TRBD2 (6 bases). This CDR3 is 16 amino acids long. With 2 bases removed from V and 4 bases from J, the gap between germline ends came to 15 bases. Germline V lookup: CDR1 LGHNA, CDR2 YSLEER. CDR3 bases: TGCGCCAGCAGCCAACTCGGGGGAGTCGGTTACAATGAGCAGTTCTTC. Residues: CASSQLGGVGYNEQFF.

The chain employs TRBV18 and TRBJ1-4; D remains unclear. The CDR3 runs 14 residues. Germline values: CDR1 KGHSH, CDR2 LQKENI. V was cut by 6 bases and J by 3 bases, with 11 bases left in between. The CDR3 region is CASSRTQANEKLFF. CDR3 nucleotides: TGTGCCAGCTCGAGGACCCAAGCTAATGAAAAACTGTTTTTT.

Only a few counts were recorded for this clonotype. The rearrangement links TRBV28 to TRBJ2-7; weak D call: TRBD1 (6 bases). The CDR3 is 15 residues long. The V gene's germline CDR1 is MDHEN and CDR2 SYDVKM. Trimming removed 3 bases from V and 0 bases from J, with 12 bases in between. CDR3 DNA sequence: TGTGCCAGCAGTTTCCCAGGGGCACGCTCCTACGAGCAGTACTTC. Its protein product is CASSFPGARSYEQYF.

The chain employs TRBV7-2 and TRBJ2-2; D is perhaps TRBD1 (6 bases). The CDR3 is 16 residues long. Germline CDR1 is SGHTA and CDR2 is FQGNSA. V was trimmed by 2 bases and J by 4 bases, leaving 14 bases between them. The CDR3 here is CASSLNPNRVTGELFF. The CDR3 region has the DNA TGTGCCAGCAGCTTAAACCCGAACAGGGTCACCGGGGAGCTGTTTTTT. The whole variable domain, remainder taken from reference TRBV7-2 and TRBJ2-2, is GAGVSQSPSNKVTEKGKDVELRCDPISGHTALYWYRQSLGQGLEFLIYFQGNSAPDKSGLPSDRFSAERTGGSVSTLTIQRTQQEDSAVYLCASSLNPNRVTGELFFGEGSRLTVL.

The chain has TRBV12-3 or TRBV12-4 and TRBJ1-5; D unresolved. Trimming pared 7 bases from V and 2 bases from J, leaving 12 bases between. The CDR3 runs to 14 residues. Here the CDR3 DNA reads TGTGCCAGCACCCAAGGGCTAGGCAATCAGCCCCAGCATTTT. Its protein product is CASTQGLGNQPQHF.

This sequence joins TRBV6-1 and TRBJ2-6; the match to TRBD1 covers 7 bases. CDR3 length: 15 residues. Germline trimming cut 4 bases from V and 5 bases from J; bases unmatched to any gene: 5. Germline CDR1 MNHNS, CDR2 SASEGT. The CDR3 DNA follows: TGTGCCAGCAGTGGGGACAGCTCCTGGGCCAACGTCCTGACTTTC. This codes for CASSGDSSWANVLTF.

The chain recombines TRBV5-1 with TRBJ2-3; perhaps TRBD1 as D (6 bases). CDR1 and CDR2 from the germline V gene are SGHRS and YFSETQ. With 4 bases removed from V and 2 bases from J, the gap between germline ends came to 17 bases. The CDR3 spans 16 residues. CDR3 coding DNA: TGCGCCAGCAGCCTGACTCCAGGGGCAGACACAGATACGCAGTATTTT. Amino acids: CASSLTPGADTDTQYF. The full variable domain, with the rest looked up from reference TRBV5-1 and TRBJ2-3, is KAGVTQTPRYLIKTRGQQVTLSCSPISGHRSVSWYQQTPGQGLQFLFEYFSETQRNKGNFPGRFSGRQFSNSRSEMNVSTLELGDSALYLCASSLTPGADTDTQYFGPGTRLTVL.

This clonotype came up a few times. CDR3 coding DNA: TGTGCCAGCAGCCAAGATCAGTGGGGGAGCACAGATACGCAGTATTTT. Amino acid sequence: CASSQDQWGSTDTQYF. The rearrangement joins TRBV14 to TRBJ2-3; possibly TRBD1 or TRBD2 for D (5 bases each). This CDR3 is built from 16 residues. V lost 0 bases and J lost 0, with 10 bases in between. CDR1 and CDR2 from the germline V gene are SGHDN and FVKESK. The full variable domain, rest sourced from reference TRBV14 and TRBJ2-3, is EAGVTQFPSHSVIEKGQTVTLRCDPISGHDNLYWYRRVMGKEIKFLLHFVKESKQDESGMPNNRFLAERTGGTYSTLKVQPAELEDSGVYFCASSQDQWGSTDTQYFGPGTRLTVL.

The rearrangement uses TRBV25-1 and TRBJ1-1; D gene unclear. CDR3 length: 16 residues. The germline CDR1 and CDR2 sequences are MGHDK and SYGVNS. The V gene lost 4 bases and the J gene lost 0 bases, with 15 bases spanning the gap. The CDR3 bases are TGTGCCAGCAGTGGCCCAGGTTTCGGGTTGAACACTGAAGCTTTCTTT. Translated: CASSGPGFGLNTEAFF.

Written as DNA, the CDR3 is TGTGCCAGCATCGAGGGACTAGCTGGTGAGCAGTTCTTC. Translation: CASIEGLAGEQFF. The chain links TRBV2 to TRBJ2-1; the match to TRBD2 covers 9 bases. This CDR3 region has 13 residues. J lost 9 bases, V lost 7 bases, and 7 bases had no gene match. CDR1 and CDR2 from the germline V gene are SNHLY and FYNNEI.

The rearrangement uses TRBV28 and TRBJ2-5; TRBD2 matches at 8 bases. CDR1 and CDR2 from the germline V gene are MDHEN and SYDVKM. The CDR3 extends over 15 amino acids. J gave up 4 bases and V 4 bases, and 8 bases lay outside the gene matches. CDR3 sequence reads: CASSSSGRGGETQYF. CDR3 DNA: TGTGCCAGCAGTTCGAGCGGGAGAGGGGGAGAGACCCAGTACTTC.

The J gene is TRBJ2-1, the V gene TRBV24-1, with 8 nucleotides matching TRBD1. This CDR3 spans 14 amino acids. Per germline, CDR1 KGHDR and CDR2 SFDVKD. Trimming cost V 2 bases and J 9 bases; bases outside gene matches: 5. This CDR3 reads CATSDSDRVAEQFF. The CDR3 DNA reads as TGTGCCACCAGTGATTCGGACAGGGTAGCTGAGCAGTTCTTC.